These T cell receptor beta chains were read from a single sample in a study of cytomegalovirus exposure and HLA in healthy donors. TCRdb's copy holds only in-frame clones and misses some; the assay was immunoSEQ multiplex PCR. This sample has 150,000 or so clones, with 86% found just once. The sample was PBMCs. These receptors were collected from a woman under 30 in good health and CMV-seronegative. The CDR3 runs from the conserved cysteine through the conserved F or W. Each record gives: CDR3 length, V gene, J gene, CDR3 protein.

14	TRBV10-2	TRBJ2-1	CASRSPGSYNEQFF
15	TRBV7-9	TRBJ2-5	CASSFAGLFQETQYF
18	TRBV4-2	TRBJ2-1	CASSQGPAGASSYNEQFF
14	TRBV5-1	TRBJ2-5	CASSLEDIQETQYF
12	TRBV6-5	TRBJ1-1	CASSRGLHEAFF
16	TRBV15	.	CATSRDTGLASYEQYF
14	TRBV27	TRBJ2-4	CASAEVLAKNIQYF
16	TRBV4-2	TRBJ2-2	CASSQVSGGGSGELFF
15	TRBV19	TRBJ2-2	CASSSISGSTGELFF
14	TRBV7-9	TRBJ1-2	CSSSPVTGKFGYTF